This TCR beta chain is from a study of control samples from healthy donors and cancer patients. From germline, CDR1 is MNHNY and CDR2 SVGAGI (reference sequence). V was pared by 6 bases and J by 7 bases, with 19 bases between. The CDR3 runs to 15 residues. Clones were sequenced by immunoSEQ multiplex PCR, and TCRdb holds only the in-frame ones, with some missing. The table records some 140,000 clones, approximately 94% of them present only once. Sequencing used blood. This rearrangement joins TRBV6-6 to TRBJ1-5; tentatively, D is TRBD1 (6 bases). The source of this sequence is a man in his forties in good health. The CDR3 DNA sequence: TGTGCCAGCAGCCAGTTCTGGGGGGGCGAGCAGCCCCAGCATTTT. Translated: CASSQFWGGEQPQHF.